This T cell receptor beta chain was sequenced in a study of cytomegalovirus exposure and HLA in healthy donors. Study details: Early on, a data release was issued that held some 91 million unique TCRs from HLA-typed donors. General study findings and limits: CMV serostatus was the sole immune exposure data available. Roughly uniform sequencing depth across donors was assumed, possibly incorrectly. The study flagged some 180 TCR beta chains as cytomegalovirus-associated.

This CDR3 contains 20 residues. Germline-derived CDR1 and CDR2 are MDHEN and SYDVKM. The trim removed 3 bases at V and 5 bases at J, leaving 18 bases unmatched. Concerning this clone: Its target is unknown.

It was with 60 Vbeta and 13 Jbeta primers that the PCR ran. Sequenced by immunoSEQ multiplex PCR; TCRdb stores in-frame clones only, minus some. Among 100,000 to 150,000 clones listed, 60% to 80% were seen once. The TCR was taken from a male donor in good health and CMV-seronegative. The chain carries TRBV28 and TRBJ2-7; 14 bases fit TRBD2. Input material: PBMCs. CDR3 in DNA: TGTGCCAGCAGTTTTTGGGGGTTGACTAGCGGGGGGGCCAGTCAAGACGAGCAGTACTTC. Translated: CASSFWGLTSGGASQDEQYF.